These T cell receptor beta chains were read from a single sample in a study of CD8 T cells in ankylosing spondylitis. TCRdb recomputed calls from the 5' RACE reads with MiXCR, one row per CDR3 protein. This table holds fewer than 35,000 distinct CDR3 sequences, 12% to 15% found once. The material sequenced was blood. Source of these receptors: a male donor with ankylosing spondylitis or in good health (not recorded which). The CDR3 runs from the conserved cysteine through the conserved F or W. D genes are given only for firm matches. Size is omitted from some rows. Given values are once, few, many or a class for expanded clones.

clone size: few; D gene: TRBD1; J gene: TRBJ2-7; V gene: TRBV3-1; CDR3 protein: CASSQGPGQGYEQYF; CDR3 DNA: TGTGCCAGCAGCCAAGGCCCCGGACAGGGTTACGAGCAGTACTTC
clone size: NA; D gene: NA; J gene: TRBJ1-1; V gene: TRBV4-2; CDR3 protein: CASSQSDRSGTEAFF; CDR3 DNA: TGTGCCAGCAGCCAGTCCGACAGGTCCGGCACTGAAGCTTTCTTT
clone size: NA; D gene: NA; J gene: TRBJ2-1; V gene: TRBV5-8; CDR3 protein: CASSFALGAREQFF; CDR3 DNA: TGTGCCAGCAGCTTCGCATTGGGAGCACGTGAGCAGTTCTTC
clone size: few; D gene: NA; J gene: TRBJ1-1; V gene: TRBV20-1; CDR3 protein: CSARDYEGSATEAFF; CDR3 DNA: TGCAGTGCTAGAGATTACGAGGGTTCGGCCACTGAAGCTTTCTTT
clone size: NA; D gene: NA; J gene: TRBJ2-2; V gene: TRBV21-1; CDR3 protein: CASSKGGQGANTGELFF; CDR3 DNA: TGTGCCAGCAGCAAAGGCGGACAGGGGGCGAACACCGGGGAGCTGTTTTTT
clone size: few; D gene: NA; J gene: TRBJ2-1; V gene: TRBV27; CDR3 protein: CASSLRGGGDEQFF; CDR3 DNA: TGTGCCAGCAGTTTAAGGGGGGGGGGCGATGAGCAGTTCTTC
clone size: NA; D gene: NA; J gene: TRBJ2-3; V gene: TRBV11-2; CDR3 protein: CASSLGGRGDTQYF; CDR3 DNA: TGTGCCAGCAGCTTAGGGGGGAGAGGGGATACGCAGTATTTT
clone size: NA; D gene: TRBD2; J gene: TRBJ2-5; V gene: TRBV5-5; CDR3 protein: CASSISSGGAKTQYF; CDR3 DNA: TGTGCCAGCAGCATTTCTAGCGGGGGGGCAAAGACCCAGTACTTC
clone size: few; D gene: TRBD2; J gene: TRBJ2-7; V gene: TRBV12-3/TRBV12-4; CDR3 protein: CASSSGLAEESSYEQYF; CDR3 DNA: TGTGCCAGCAGTTCGGGACTAGCGGAGGAGAGCTCCTACGAGCAGTACTTC
clone size: few; D gene: NA; J gene: TRBJ2-5; V gene: TRBV20-1; CDR3 protein: CSARGRPLGETQYF; CDR3 DNA: TGCAGTGCTAGAGGGCGCCCACTGGGGGAGACCCAGTACTTC
clone size: few; D gene: NA; J gene: TRBJ1-1; V gene: TRBV6-2/TRBV6-3; CDR3 protein: CASNDPATGLMNTEAFF; CDR3 DNA: TGTGCCAGCAACGACCCAGCGACAGGTCTCATGAACACTGAAGCTTTCTTT
clone size: NA; D gene: NA; J gene: TRBJ1-4; V gene: TRBV20-1; CDR3 protein: CSASVQPTNEKLFF; CDR3 DNA: TGCAGTGCTAGTGTCCAGCCAACTAATGAAAAACTGTTTTTT
clone size: NA; D gene: NA; J gene: TRBJ1-5; V gene: TRBV7-2; CDR3 protein: CASSLSVGLNQPQHF; CDR3 DNA: TGTGCCAGCAGCTTATCTGTGGGCCTTAATCAGCCCCAGCATTTT
clone size: few; D gene: TRBD1; J gene: TRBJ1-1; V gene: TRBV12-3/TRBV12-4; CDR3 protein: CASTTGTGLEAFF; CDR3 DNA: TGTGCCAGCACGACTGGGACAGGCTTAGAAGCTTTCTTT
clone size: few; D gene: NA; J gene: TRBJ2-2; V gene: TRBV11-2; CDR3 protein: CASSFFEGATGELFF; CDR3 DNA: TGTGCCAGCAGCTTCTTCGAAGGGGCCACCGGGGAGCTGTTTTTT
clone size: NA; D gene: NA; J gene: TRBJ1-1; V gene: TRBV28; CDR3 protein: CASSPRFNTEAFF; CDR3 DNA: TGTGCCAGCAGCCCCCGGTTCAACACTGAAGCTTTCTTT
clone size: NA; D gene: TRBD2; J gene: TRBJ2-3; V gene: TRBV11-1; CDR3 protein: CASSPGTSGRTDTQYF; CDR3 DNA: TGTGCCAGCAGCCCCGGGACTAGCGGGAGAACAGATACGCAGTATTTT
clone size: NA; D gene: NA; J gene: TRBJ1-5; V gene: TRBV12-3/TRBV12-4; CDR3 protein: CASSFAGDQPQHF; CDR3 DNA: TGTGCCAGCAGTTTTGCAGGGGATCAGCCCCAGCATTTT
clone size: NA; D gene: NA; J gene: TRBJ2-7; V gene: TRBV29-1; CDR3 protein: CSVASSYEQYF; CDR3 DNA: TGCAGCGTTGCTTCCTCCTACGAGCAGTACTTC
clone size: few; D gene: TRBD1; J gene: TRBJ1-2; V gene: TRBV20-1; CDR3 protein: CSALSGGSGYTF; CDR3 DNA: TGCAGTGCTCTCTCAGGGGGAAGTGGCTACACCTTC
clone size: NA; D gene: TRBD2; J gene: TRBJ2-2; V gene: TRBV29-1; CDR3 protein: CSVGSSGPPGPGELFF; CDR3 DNA: TGCAGCGTTGGCTCTAGCGGCCCACCCGGGCCCGGGGAGCTGTTTTTT
clone size: NA; D gene: NA; J gene: TRBJ1-1; V gene: TRBV5-5; CDR3 protein: CASSYPTGRNTEAFF; CDR3 DNA: TGTGCCAGCAGCTACCCCACAGGGCGAAACACTGAAGCTTTCTTT
clone size: few; D gene: TRBD1; J gene: TRBJ2-2; V gene: TRBV7-3; CDR3 protein: CASSLRPRQGANTGELFF; CDR3 DNA: TGTGCCAGCAGCTTAAGGCCCCGACAGGGAGCGAACACCGGGGAGCTGTTTTTT
clone size: NA; D gene: NA; J gene: TRBJ2-3; V gene: TRBV9; CDR3 protein: CASSVLMSSDTQYF; CDR3 DNA: TGTGCCAGCAGCGTCCTTATGTCCTCAGATACGCAGTATTTT
clone size: NA; D gene: TRBD2; J gene: TRBJ2-1; V gene: TRBV30; CDR3 protein: CAWGRAGSVYNEQFF; CDR3 DNA: TGTGCCTGGGGAAGAGCGGGAAGCGTGTACAATGAGCAGTTCTTC
clone size: few; D gene: TRBD2; J gene: TRBJ2-2; V gene: TRBV12-3/TRBV12-4; CDR3 protein: CASSLAGGLTGELFF; CDR3 DNA: TGTGCCAGCAGTTTGGCGGGGGGGCTCACCGGGGAGCTGTTTTTT
clone size: NA; D gene: NA; J gene: TRBJ2-7; V gene: TRBV10-2; CDR3 protein: CASSVTTGTRQDF; CDR3 DNA: TGCGCCAGCAGTGTCACGACCGGGACCCGTCAAGACTTC
clone size: NA; D gene: TRBD1; J gene: TRBJ1-4; V gene: TRBV28; CDR3 protein: CASSDGQGLEEKLFF; CDR3 DNA: TGTGCCAGCAGTGACGGACAGGGATTAGAGGAAAAACTGTTTTTT
clone size: NA; D gene: TRBD2; J gene: TRBJ2-2; V gene: TRBV30; CDR3 protein: CACSGTSFPRATGELFF; CDR3 DNA: TGTGCCTGTTCCGGGACTAGCTTTCCTCGGGCCACCGGGGAGCTGTTTTTT
clone size: once; D gene: TRBD2; J gene: TRBJ2-1; V gene: TRBV9; CDR3 protein: CASSVTSGSSWEQFF; CDR3 DNA: TGTGCCAGCAGCGTGACTAGCGGGAGTTCGTGGGAGCAGTTCTTC
clone size: NA; D gene: NA; J gene: TRBJ1-4; V gene: TRBV24-1; CDR3 protein: CATSDLGGEKLFF; CDR3 DNA: TGTGCCACCAGTGATTTGGGAGGTGAAAAACTGTTTTTT
clone size: few; D gene: NA; J gene: TRBJ2-1; V gene: TRBV28; CDR3 protein: CASRQSSYNEQFF; CDR3 DNA: TGTGCCAGCAGACAATCCTCCTACAATGAGCAGTTCTTC
clone size: NA; D gene: NA; J gene: TRBJ1-5; V gene: TRBV20-1; CDR3 protein: CSAPYGSSNQPQHF; CDR3 DNA: TGCAGTGCACCATACGGGTCTAGCAATCAGCCCCAGCATTTT
clone size: many; D gene: TRBD2; J gene: TRBJ2-7; V gene: TRBV20-1; CDR3 protein: CSARMGLADEYEQYF; CDR3 DNA: TGCAGTGCGAGAATGGGACTAGCAGATGAATACGAGCAGTACTTC
clone size: NA; D gene: NA; J gene: TRBJ1-1; V gene: TRBV6-2/TRBV6-3; CDR3 protein: CATRDVNTEAFF; CDR3 DNA: TGTGCCACCAGAGACGTGAACACTGAAGCTTTCTTT
clone size: few; D gene: TRBD2; J gene: TRBJ2-2; V gene: TRBV7-2; CDR3 protein: CASSVSGTKNTGELFF; CDR3 DNA: TGTGCCAGCAGCGTCTCCGGGACTAAGAACACCGGGGAGCTGTTTTTT
clone size: few; D gene: NA; J gene: TRBJ1-6; V gene: TRBV12-3/TRBV12-4; CDR3 protein: CASSLLGGTLHF; CDR3 DNA: TGTGCCAGCAGTTTACTCGGGGGCACCCTCCACTTT